What follows describes a single TCR beta chain. The data are from a study of blood T cell repertoires in COVID-19. Per the original methods: The assay estimated nucleated cells by amplifying reference gene primers. This table comes from immunoSEQ multiplex PCR, and its TCRdb copy is limited to in-frame clones, with some not included. The DNA gave D and trimming, while V, J and clone size come from that table. The sample records hundreds of thousands of clones, around 90% being singletons. This CDR3 contains 16 residues. Trimming removed 2 bases from V and 2 bases from J, with 15 bases in between. Germline V lookup: CDR1 MNHEY, CDR2 SVGAGI. Ages ranged from roughly 18 to 100 years, with residence in around 24 US areas. Cohorts were determined from participant-reported clinical history. Donors in Cohort 3 counted as recovered after two negative PCRs, clearance, or symptom resolution.

This chain links TRBV6-5 with TRBJ2-5; possible D gene TRBD1, 5 bases. The TCR sequence derives from a woman under 30 who had recovered from COVID-19. Sequencing was done on a sample of PBMCs or T cells enriched from blood (not recorded which). The CDR3 reads CASSYGLGQAQETQYF. CDR3 nucleotide sequence: TGTGCCAGCAGTTACGGGCTGGGGCAGGCTCAAGAGACCCAGTACTTC.